This T cell receptor (beta chain) was obtained from a study of PD-1 blockade in classical Hodgkin lymphoma. The CDR3 length is 13 residues. CDR1 SGHRS and CDR2 YFSETQ come from the germline V gene. V gave up 5 bases and J gave up 5 bases, with 12 bases separating them. Generated by immunoSEQ multiplex PCR, the TCRdb table keeps only in-frame clones and is missing some. The data show about 94,000 clones, with roughly nine tenths seen just once and about 10% held by the top ten. Each patient's relapse followed autologous stem cell transplantation, and brentuximab vedotin exposure varied. The chain employs TRBV5-1 and TRBJ2-3, with a possible D match to TRBD1 (5 bases). The source was peripheral blood mononuclear cells (PBMCs), collected before the second cycle of nivolumab. The sequence came from a human donor with classical Hodgkin lymphoma. The CDR3 sequence is CASSPQDRDTQYF. CDR3 DNA: TGCGCCAGCAGTCCACAGGATCGAGATACGCAGTATTTT.